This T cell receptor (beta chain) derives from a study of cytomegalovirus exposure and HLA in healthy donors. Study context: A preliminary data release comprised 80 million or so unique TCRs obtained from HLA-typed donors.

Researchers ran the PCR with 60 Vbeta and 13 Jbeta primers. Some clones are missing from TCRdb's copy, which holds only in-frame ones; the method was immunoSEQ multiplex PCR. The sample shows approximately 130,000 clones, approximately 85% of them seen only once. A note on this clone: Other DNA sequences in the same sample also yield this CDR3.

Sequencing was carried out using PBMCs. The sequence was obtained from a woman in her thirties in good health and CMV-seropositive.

The CDR3 here is CASSSPGYNEQFF. The CDR3 DNA reads as TGCGCCAGCAGCTCGCCCGGGTACAATGAGCAGTTCTTC. The gene calls are TRBV5-1 and TRBJ2-1; no reliable D call. V dropped 3 bases and J dropped 4 bases, with 8 bases sitting between them. This CDR3 region has 13 residues. Per the germline V gene, CDR1 is SGHRS and CDR2 is YFSETQ.